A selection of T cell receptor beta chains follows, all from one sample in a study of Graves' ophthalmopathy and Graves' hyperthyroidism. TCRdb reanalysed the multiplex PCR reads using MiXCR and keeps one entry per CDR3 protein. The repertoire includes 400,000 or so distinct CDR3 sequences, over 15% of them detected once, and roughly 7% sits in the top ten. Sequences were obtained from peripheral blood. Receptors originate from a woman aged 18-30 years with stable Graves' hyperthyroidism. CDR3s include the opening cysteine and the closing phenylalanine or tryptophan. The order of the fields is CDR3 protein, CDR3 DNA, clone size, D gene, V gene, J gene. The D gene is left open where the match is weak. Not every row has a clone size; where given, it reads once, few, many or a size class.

CDR3: CASSFTRTGGDTEAFF; DNA: TGCGCCAGCAGCTTCACTCGGACAGGGGGAGACACTGAAGCTTTCTTT; size: many; D: TRBD1; V: TRBV5-1; J: TRBJ1-1
CDR3: CASTQRGGEQYF; DNA: TGTGCCAGCACCCAGCGGGGGGGAGAGCAGTACTTC; size: few; D: TRBD2; V: TRBV6-1; J: TRBJ2-7
CDR3: CATTGVHTEAFF; DNA: TGTGCCACTACTGGGGTGCACACTGAAGCTTTCTTT; size: many; D: NA; V: TRBV15; J: TRBJ1-1
CDR3: CASSTQGGRANYGYTF; DNA: TGTGCCAGCAGTACCCAGGGGGGCAGGGCTAACTATGGCTACACCTTC; size: many; D: TRBD1; V: TRBV12-3/TRBV12-4; J: TRBJ1-2
CDR3: CASKLETANYGYTF; DNA: TGTGCCAGCAAACTCGAAACAGCCAACTATGGCTACACCTTC; size: many; D: NA; V: TRBV2; J: TRBJ1-2
CDR3: CASSESDSETFF; DNA: TGTGCCAGCTCAGAATCGGACAGTGAAACTTTCTTT; size: NA; D: NA; V: TRBV18; J: TRBJ1-1
CDR3: CASSEGIMNTEAFF; DNA: TGTGCCAGCAGTGAAGGGATAATGAACACTGAAGCTTTCTTT; size: NA; D: NA; V: TRBV6-1; J: TRBJ1-1
CDR3: CASSDRTSGQETQYF; DNA: TGTGCCAGCAGTGATAGGACTAGCGGACAAGAGACCCAGTACTTC; size: many; D: TRBD2; V: TRBV12-3/TRBV12-4; J: TRBJ2-5
CDR3: CSAKKGFGNTEAFF; DNA: TGCAGTGCAAAAAAAGGGTTTGGGAACACTGAAGCTTTCTTT; size: NA; D: NA; V: TRBV20-1; J: TRBJ1-1
CDR3: CASSGRGWGTEAFF; DNA: TGTGCCAGTAGTGGTCGGGGGTGGGGGACTGAAGCTTTCTTT; size: many; D: NA; V: TRBV19; J: TRBJ1-1
CDR3: CAISLDGTEAFF; DNA: TGTGCCATCAGCCTAGACGGAACTGAAGCTTTCTTT; size: many; D: NA; V: TRBV10-3; J: TRBJ1-1
CDR3: CASSLNRYEQYF; DNA: TGTGCCAGCAGTTTGAACAGGTACGAGCAGTACTTC; size: many; D: NA; V: TRBV28; J: TRBJ2-7
CDR3: CASRSGDHGYTF; DNA: TGCGCCAGCAGATCAGGGGATCATGGCTACACCTTC; size: many; D: NA; V: TRBV5-1; J: TRBJ1-2
CDR3: CASSSRRTGGFGELFF; DNA: TGTGCCAGCAGCTCCCGCCGGACAGGGGGTTTCGGGGAGCTGTTTTTT; size: many; D: TRBD1; V: TRBV7-8; J: TRBJ2-2
CDR3: CASKQGSGNTIYF; DNA: TGTGCCAGCAAGCAGGGATCTGGAAACACCATATATTTT; size: NA; D: NA; V: TRBV6-1; J: TRBJ1-3
CDR3: CASSEYPSSPLHF; DNA: TGTGCCAGCAGTGAATATCCCAGTTCACCCCTCCACTTT; size: many; D: NA; V: TRBV25-1; J: TRBJ1-6
CDR3: CASSEMGTYGYTF; DNA: TGTGCCAGCAGTGAAATGGGGACCTATGGCTACACCTTC; size: many; D: NA; V: TRBV6-1; J: TRBJ1-2
CDR3: CASSLYGGEQETQYF; DNA: TGTGCCAGCAGCTTATACGGGGGGGAGCAAGAGACCCAGTACTTC; size: NA; D: TRBD2; V: TRBV7-3; J: TRBJ2-5